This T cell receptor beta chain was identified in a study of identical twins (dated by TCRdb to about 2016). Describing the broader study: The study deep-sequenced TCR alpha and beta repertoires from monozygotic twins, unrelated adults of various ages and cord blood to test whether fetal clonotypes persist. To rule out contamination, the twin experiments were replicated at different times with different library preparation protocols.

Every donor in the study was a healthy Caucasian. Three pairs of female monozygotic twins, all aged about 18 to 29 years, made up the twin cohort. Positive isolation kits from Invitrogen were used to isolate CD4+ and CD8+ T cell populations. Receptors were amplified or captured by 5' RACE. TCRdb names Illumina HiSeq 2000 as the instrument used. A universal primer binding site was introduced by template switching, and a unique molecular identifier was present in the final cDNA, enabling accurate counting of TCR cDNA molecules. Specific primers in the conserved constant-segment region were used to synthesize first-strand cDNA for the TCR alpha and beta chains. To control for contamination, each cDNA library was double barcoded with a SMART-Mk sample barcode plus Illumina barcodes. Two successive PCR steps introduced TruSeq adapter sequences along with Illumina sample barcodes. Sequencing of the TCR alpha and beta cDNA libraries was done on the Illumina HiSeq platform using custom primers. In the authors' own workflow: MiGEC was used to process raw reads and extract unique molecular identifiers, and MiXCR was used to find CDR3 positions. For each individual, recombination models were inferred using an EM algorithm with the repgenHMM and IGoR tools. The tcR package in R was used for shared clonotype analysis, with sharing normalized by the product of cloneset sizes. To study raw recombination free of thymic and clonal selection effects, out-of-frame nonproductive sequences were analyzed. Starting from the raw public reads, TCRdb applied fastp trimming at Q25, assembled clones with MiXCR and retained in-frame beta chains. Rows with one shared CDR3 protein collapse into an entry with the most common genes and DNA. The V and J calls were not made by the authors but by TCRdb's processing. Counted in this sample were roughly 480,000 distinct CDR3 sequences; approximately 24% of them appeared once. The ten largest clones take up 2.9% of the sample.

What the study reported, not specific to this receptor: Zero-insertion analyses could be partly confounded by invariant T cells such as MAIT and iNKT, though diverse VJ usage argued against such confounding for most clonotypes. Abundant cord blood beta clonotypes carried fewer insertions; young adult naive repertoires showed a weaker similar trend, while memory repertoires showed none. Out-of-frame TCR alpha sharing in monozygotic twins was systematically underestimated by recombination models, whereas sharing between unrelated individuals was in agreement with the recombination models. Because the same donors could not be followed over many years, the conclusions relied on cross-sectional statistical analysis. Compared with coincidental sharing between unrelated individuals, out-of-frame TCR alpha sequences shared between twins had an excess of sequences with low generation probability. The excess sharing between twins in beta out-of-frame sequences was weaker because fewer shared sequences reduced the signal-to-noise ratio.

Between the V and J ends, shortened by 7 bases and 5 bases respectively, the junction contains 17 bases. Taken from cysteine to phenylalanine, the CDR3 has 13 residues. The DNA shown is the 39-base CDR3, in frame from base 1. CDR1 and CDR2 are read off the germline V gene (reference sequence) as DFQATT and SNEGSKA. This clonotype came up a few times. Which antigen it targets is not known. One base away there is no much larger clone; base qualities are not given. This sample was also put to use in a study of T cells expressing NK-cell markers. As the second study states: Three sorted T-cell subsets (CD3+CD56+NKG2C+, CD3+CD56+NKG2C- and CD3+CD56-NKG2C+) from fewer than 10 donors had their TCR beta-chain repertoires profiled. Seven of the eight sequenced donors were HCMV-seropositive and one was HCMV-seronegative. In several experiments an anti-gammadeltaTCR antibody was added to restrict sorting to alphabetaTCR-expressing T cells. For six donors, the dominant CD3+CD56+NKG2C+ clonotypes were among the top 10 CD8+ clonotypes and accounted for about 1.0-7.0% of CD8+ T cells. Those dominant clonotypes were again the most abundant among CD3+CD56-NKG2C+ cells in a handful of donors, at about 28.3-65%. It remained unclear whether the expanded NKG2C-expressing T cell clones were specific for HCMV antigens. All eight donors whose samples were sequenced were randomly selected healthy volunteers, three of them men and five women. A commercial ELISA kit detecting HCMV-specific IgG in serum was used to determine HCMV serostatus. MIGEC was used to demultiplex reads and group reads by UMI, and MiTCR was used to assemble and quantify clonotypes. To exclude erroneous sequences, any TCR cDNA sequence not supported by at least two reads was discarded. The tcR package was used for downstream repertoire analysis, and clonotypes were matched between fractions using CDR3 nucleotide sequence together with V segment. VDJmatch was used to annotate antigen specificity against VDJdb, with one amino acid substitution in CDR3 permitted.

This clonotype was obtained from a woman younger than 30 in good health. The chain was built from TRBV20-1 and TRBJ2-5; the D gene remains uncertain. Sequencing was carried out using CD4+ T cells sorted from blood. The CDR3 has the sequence CSVARSKWETQYF. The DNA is TGCAGTGTAGCCAGGTCTAAATGGGAGACCCAGTACTTC.